These 24 T cell receptor beta chains originate from one sample sequenced in a study of blood T cell repertoires in COVID-19. TCRdb keeps only in-frame clones here, not all; method: immunoSEQ multiplex PCR. The sample holds more than 150,000 clones, approximately 80% seen once. Sequenced sample: peripheral blood. The receptors were gathered from a woman aged 55-70 years with acute or convalescent COVID-19.

The DNA for the CDR3 is TGTGCCAGCTATATTGGCAGGGAGCAGTACTTC. Residues: CASYIGREQYF. The chain has TRBV27 and TRBJ2-7; D unresolved. The CDR3 spans 11 residues. Trimming removed 8 bases at V and 7 bases at J, with 12 bases between. From germline, CDR1 is MNHEY and CDR2 SMNVEV (reference sequence).

The rearrangement joins TRBV7-6 to TRBJ1-2; TRBD1 aligns across 9 bases. The CDR3 is 17 amino acids. CDR1 SGHVS and CDR2 FNYEAQ come from the germline V gene. Trimming cost V 5 bases and J 0 bases; bases outside gene matches: 10. CDR3 protein: CASSREQGARTNYGYTF. The CDR3 nucleotides are TGTGCCAGCAGCAGAGAACAGGGGGCACGTACTAACTATGGCTACACCTTC.

The V and J genes are TRBV2 and TRBJ2-6; 9 bases line up with TRBD1. Germline assignment: CDR1 SNHLY and CDR2 FYNNEI. Trimming at V came to 6 bases and at J to 0 bases, leaving 6 bases not matched to a gene. This CDR3 region has 17 residues. CDR3: CASRPGQGISGANVLTF. Here the CDR3 DNA reads TGTGCCAGCAGGCCGGGACAGGGAATCTCTGGGGCCAACGTCCTGACTTTC.

The chain employs TRBV12-3 or TRBV12-4 and TRBJ1-6; TRBD1 is a possible D gene (5 bases). The CDR3 length is 13 residues. Trimming took off 8 bases at V and 8 bases at J, with 13 bases between the two ends. The chain's CDR3 is CASSWGGDSPLHF. The CDR3, as DNA: TGTGCCAGCTCATGGGGCGGGGATTCACCCCTCCACTTT.

The chain has TRBV5-8 and TRBJ2-7; D gene uncertain. The CDR3 sequence is 12 residues long. The V end was cut by 6 bases, the J end by 2 bases, with 9 bases between. Germline-derived CDR1 and CDR2 are SGHTS and YDEGEE. The CDR3 loop is CASTNRAYEQYF. As DNA, the CDR3 is TGTGCCAGCACCAACAGAGCCTACGAGCAGTACTTC.

This chain joins TRBV10-3 and TRBJ1-4; a weak D match, TRBD1 (5 bases). This CDR3 region has 15 residues. Germline-derived CDR1 and CDR2 are ENHRY and SYGVKD. V lost 0 bases, J lost 3 bases, and 8 bases lay in between. The CDR3 coding sequence is TGTGCCATCAGTGAGTCAACAGGCTCTAATGAAAAACTGTTTTTT. It encodes CAISESTGSNEKLFF.

This clone was seen more than once but under ten times. The chain recombines TRBV6-5 with TRBJ1-6; the D is unclear. The CDR3 contains 13 residues. V shed 0 bases and J shed 14 bases, with 11 bases lying between them. In germline, CDR1 is MNHEY, CDR2 SVGAGI. CDR3: CASSYSSPRALHF. CDR3 in DNA: TGTGCCAGCAGTTACTCAAGCCCTCGGGCCCTCCACTTT.

CDR3 sequence (DNA): TGTGCCAGCAGAACAGGGGTTTCGACTGAAGCTTTCTTT. Its translation is CASRTGVSTEAFF. The chain carries TRBV6-6 and TRBJ1-1, with TRBD1 matching 7 bases. With V trimmed by 6 bases and J by 5 bases, 6 bases remained unmatched. This CDR3 is 13 amino acids long. Germline loops: CDR1 MNHNY, CDR2 SVGAGI (reference sequence).

This chain links TRBV6-2 or TRBV6-3 with TRBJ1-1; 8 bases line up with TRBD1. CDR3 size: 16 residues. The trim removed 5 bases at V and 3 bases at J, leaving 11 bases unmatched. From germline, CDR1 is MNHEY and CDR2 SVGEGT. CDR3 residues: CASSRTGSPKHTEAFF. As DNA, the CDR3 is TGTGCCAGCAGTCGGACAGGGAGTCCCAAACACACTGAAGCTTTCTTT.

This rearrangement joins TRBV21-1 to TRBJ1-2; the table names TRBD1, a call not compared with the DNA. TRBV21-1 is assigned pseudogene status. The CDR3 covers 16 residues. Written as DNA, the CDR3 is TGTGCCAGCAGCAAAGCCGGGGCAGGGGGAGACTATGGCTACACCTTC. It specifies CASSKAGAGGDYGYTF.

Concerning this clone: The same CDR3 also results from other DNA sequences found in this sample. V is TRBV18 and J is TRBJ1-5; 8 positions match TRBD1. The CDR3 totals 15 residues. The J segment lost 2 bases and the V segment lost 3 bases, leaving 3 bases of the junction unmatched. From germline, CDR1 is KGHSH and CDR2 LQKENI. In DNA, the CDR3 is TGTGCCAGCTCACCCGACAGGGGAGGCAATCAGCCCCAGCATTTT. It encodes CASSPDRGGNQPQHF.

The genes are TRBV5-1 and TRBJ2-2; 9 bases fit TRBD1. In germline, CDR1 is SGHRS, CDR2 YFSETQ. This CDR3 has 17 amino acids. The V and J ends lost 3 bases and 6 bases, in that order; junction bases with no gene match: 12. CDR3 nucleotide sequence: TGCGCCAGCAGCTCACATACAGGGGGCGCTAGGGCCGGGGAGCTGTTTTTT. It encodes CASSSHTGGARAGELFF.

The chain uses TRBV20-1 and TRBJ2-1, with 8 bases identical to TRBD2. Trimming removed 3 bases from V and 4 bases from J; junction bases left unmatched: 8. This CDR3 is built from 15 residues. Germline lookup yields CDR1 DFQATT and CDR2 SNEGSKA (reference sequence). CDR3 residues: CSASKAGARYNEQFF. CDR3 in DNA: TGCAGTGCTAGTAAAGCGGGGGCCAGGTACAATGAGCAGTTCTTC.

The gene calls are TRBV7-2 and TRBJ1-2; possibly TRBD1 for D (6 bases). There are 13 residues in the CDR3. Germline V gene lookup returns CDR1 SGHTA and CDR2 FQGNSA. The V gene lost 3 bases and the J gene lost 2 bases, with 7 bases spanning the gap. The CDR3 nucleotides are TGTGCCAGCAGCTTGGGGACAAACTATGGCTACACCTTC. As protein: CASSLGTNYGYTF.

The CDR3 here is CASSLEAGGRNTGELFF. DNA for the CDR3: TGTGCCAGCAGCTTAGAAGCAGGGGGTAGAAACACCGGGGAGCTGTTTTTT. The J gene is TRBJ2-2, the V gene TRBV11-3; TRBD1 agrees at 7 bases. Per germline, CDR1 SGHNT and CDR2 YENEEA. The V gene end was trimmed by 0 bases and the J gene end by 2 bases; junction bases not matched to a gene: 6. The CDR3 is 17 residues long. The full variable domain, with the rest looked up from reference TRBV11-3 and TRBJ2-2, is EAGVVQSPRYKIIEKKQPVAFWCNPISGHNTLYWYLQNLGQGPELLIRYENEEAVDDSQLPKDRFSAERLKGVDSTLKIQPAELGDSAVYLCASSLEAGGRNTGELFFGEGSRLTVL.

The J gene is TRBJ1-1, the V gene TRBV7-9; no reliable D call. The CDR3 extends over 11 amino acids. CDR1 SEHNR and CDR2 FQNEAQ come from the germline V gene (reference sequence). V shed 4 bases and J shed 10 bases, with 10 bases lying between them. The CDR3 spells CASSSGPLAFF. In nucleotides, the CDR3 is TGTGCCAGCAGCTCTGGCCCTTTAGCTTTCTTT.

This clone appeared a single time. The chain carries TRBV7-9 and TRBJ1-2; 9 positions agree with TRBD1. This CDR3 is built from 14 residues. V trimming: 5 bases; J trimming: 6 bases; junction bases outside the gene matches: 7. Germline CDR1 reads SEHNR; CDR2 reads FQNEAQ (reference sequence). This CDR3 reads CASSPDRGWNGYTF. The CDR3 DNA sequence: TGTGCCAGCAGCCCGGACAGGGGATGGAATGGCTACACCTTC.

V usage is TRBV6-5 and J usage is TRBJ1-2; D call uncertain. V gave up 11 bases and J gave up 4 bases, with 17 bases separating them. CDR3 length: 13 residues. Germline V CDR1 and CDR2: MNHEY, SVGAGI. The CDR3 DNA follows: TGTGCCGCCCGGCAACAGCACATCTATGGCTACACCTTC. It codes for CAARQQHIYGYTF.

V is TRBV18 and J is TRBJ2-2; D unresolved. The length of the CDR3 is 18 residues. The ends were cut back, 0 bases at V and 6 bases at J, with 20 bases in the middle. CDR1 is KGHSH and CDR2 is LQKENI in the germline V gene. Here the CDR3 reads CASSPPSIPRSLAGELFF. DNA for the CDR3: TGTGCCAGCTCACCACCGAGTATTCCACGGAGTTTGGCCGGGGAGCTGTTTTTT.

This clone was recorded once. V usage is TRBV19 and J usage is TRBJ1-2, with a tentative D call TRBD1 (6 bases). Germline CDR1 and CDR2: LNHDA and SQIVND (reference sequence). The CDR3 is 16 residues long. With 4 bases removed from V and 0 bases from J, the gap between germline ends came to 15 bases. This CDR3 reads CASSTPTGRSNYGYTF. The CDR3 nucleotides are TGTGCCAGTAGTACCCCGACAGGACGTTCTAACTATGGCTACACCTTC. Using reference TRBV19 and TRBJ1-2 for the parts outside the CDR3, the full variable domain is DGGITQSPKYLFRKEGQNVTLSCEQNLNHDAMYWYRQDPGQGLRLIYYSQIVNDFQKGDIAEGYSVSREKKESFPLTVTSAQKNPTAFYLCASSTPTGRSNYGYTFGSGTRLTVV.

V and J are TRBV5-6 and TRBJ1-1; D may be TRBD1 (5 bases). Germline lookup yields CDR1 SGHDT and CDR2 YYEEEE. With 2 bases removed from V and 1 base from J, the gap between germline ends came to 12 bases. This CDR3 spans 15 amino acids. The CDR3 DNA follows: TGTGCCAGCAGCTTCCTGCACGGACAGAACACTGAAGCTTTCTTT. Its translation is CASSFLHGQNTEAFF.

This clone came up once. J is TRBJ1-1 and V is TRBV2, with no clear D. V was clipped by 4 bases and J by 2 bases, with 8 bases between them. Germline values: CDR1 SNHLY, CDR2 FYNNEI. The CDR3 runs 13 residues. CDR3 sequence reads: CASSGRENTEAFF. For the CDR3, the DNA is TGTGCCAGCAGTGGACGGGAAAACACTGAAGCTTTCTTT.

This clone was picked up a small number of times. This chain uses TRBV6-2 or TRBV6-3 with TRBJ2-2, with D perhaps TRBD1 (5 bases). The V gene's germline CDR1 is MNHEY and CDR2 SVGEGT. The germline V and J ends were trimmed by 5 bases and 3 bases, with 7 bases remaining between them. This CDR3 is 13 amino acids long. CDR3 loop: CASSPRDTGELFF. CDR3 DNA sequence: TGTGCCAGCAGTCCCAGGGACACCGGGGAGCTGTTTTTT.

This clone was picked up a small number of times. This chain joins TRBV2 and TRBJ1-6; 9 positions match TRBD1. After removal of 2 bases from V and 16 bases from J, the junction contained 15 bases not matched to a gene. Germline CDR1 SNHLY, CDR2 FYNNEI. This CDR3 contains 16 residues. The DNA for the CDR3 is TGTGCCAGCAGTGAAACGATGGGACAGGGTCGGTCCGGGCTCCACTTT. It translates to CASSETMGQGRSGLHF.